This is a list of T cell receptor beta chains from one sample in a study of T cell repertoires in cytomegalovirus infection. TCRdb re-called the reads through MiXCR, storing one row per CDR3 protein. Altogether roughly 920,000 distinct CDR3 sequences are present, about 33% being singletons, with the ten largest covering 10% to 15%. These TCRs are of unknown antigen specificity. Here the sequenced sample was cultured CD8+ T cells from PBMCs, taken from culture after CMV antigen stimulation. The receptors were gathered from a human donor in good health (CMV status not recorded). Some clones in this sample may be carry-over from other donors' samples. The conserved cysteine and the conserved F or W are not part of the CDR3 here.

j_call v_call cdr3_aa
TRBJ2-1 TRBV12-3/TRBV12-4 ASSLFQGPPHNEQF
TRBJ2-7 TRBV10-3 AISEVGLSPSYEQY
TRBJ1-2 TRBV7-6 ATLQGTGGYT
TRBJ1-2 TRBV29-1 SVEDSENYGYT
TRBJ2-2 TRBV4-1 VSSRDLTNTGELF
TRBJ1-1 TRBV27 ANSLDRGIDAEAF
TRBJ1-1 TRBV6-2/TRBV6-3 ASGRIGDTEAF
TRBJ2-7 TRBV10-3 AISESGGGYYEQY
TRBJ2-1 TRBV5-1 ASSLFSVYNEQF
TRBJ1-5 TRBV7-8 ASSLRGERLKPQH
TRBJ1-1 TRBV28 ASSLTSRTDDTEAF
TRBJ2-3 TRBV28 ASSQQRNTQY
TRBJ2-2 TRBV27 ASSRKQNRVRGELF
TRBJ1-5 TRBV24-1 ATSEGANQPQH
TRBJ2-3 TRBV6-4 ASSETSGGANTQY
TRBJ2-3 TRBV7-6 ASSLDPGPSAAQY
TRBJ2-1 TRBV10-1 ASSEITDLAGGSYNEQF
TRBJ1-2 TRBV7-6 ASSLGGGGGYT
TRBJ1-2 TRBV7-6 ASSSGQGGLRGYT
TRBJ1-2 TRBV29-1 SVPGTGSSGYT
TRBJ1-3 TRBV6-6 ASSLGGFHI
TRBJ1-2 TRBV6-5 ASSFIEGALDGYT
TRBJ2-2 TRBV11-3 ASSTLKTGELF
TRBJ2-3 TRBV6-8 ASSYSSGGFAADTQY
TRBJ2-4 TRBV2 ASSGSLAKNIQY
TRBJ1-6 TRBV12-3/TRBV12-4 ASSFVVGQGAGNSPLH
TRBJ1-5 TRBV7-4 ASSWGTGDRAQH
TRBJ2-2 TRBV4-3 ASSQDPTDSWYTGELF
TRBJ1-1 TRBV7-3 ASSLGAREAF
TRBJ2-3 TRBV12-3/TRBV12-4 ASFRQLEPDTQY
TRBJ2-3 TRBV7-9 ASSLEVQPYTDTQY
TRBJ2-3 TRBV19 ASSIEAHGTDTQY
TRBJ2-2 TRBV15 ATSTVAGTGELF
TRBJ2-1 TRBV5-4 ASSPGLAGASSYNEQF
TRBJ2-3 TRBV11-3 ASNQGGTDTQY
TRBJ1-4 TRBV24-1 ATSDFRDNNEKLF
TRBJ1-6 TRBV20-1 SAREERGSPLH
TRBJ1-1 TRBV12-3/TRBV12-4 ASSSGATYLNTEAF